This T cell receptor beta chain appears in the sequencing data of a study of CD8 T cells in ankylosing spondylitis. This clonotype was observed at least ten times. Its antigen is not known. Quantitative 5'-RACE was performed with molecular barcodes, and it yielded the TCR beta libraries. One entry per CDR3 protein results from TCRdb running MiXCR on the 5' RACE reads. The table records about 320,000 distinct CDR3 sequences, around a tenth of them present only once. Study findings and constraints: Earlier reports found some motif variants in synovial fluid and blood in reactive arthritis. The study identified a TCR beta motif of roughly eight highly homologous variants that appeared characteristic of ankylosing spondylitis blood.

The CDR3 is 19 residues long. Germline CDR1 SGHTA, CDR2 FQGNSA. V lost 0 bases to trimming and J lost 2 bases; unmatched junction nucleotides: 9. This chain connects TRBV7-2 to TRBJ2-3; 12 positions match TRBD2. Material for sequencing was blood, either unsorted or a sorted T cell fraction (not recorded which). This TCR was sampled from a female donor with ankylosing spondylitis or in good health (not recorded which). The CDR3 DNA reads TGTGCCAGCAGCTTAGCCGCTTTGACTAGCGGGGGTGACACAGATACGCAGTATTTT. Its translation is CASSLAALTSGGDTDTQYF.